This TCR beta chain was found in a study of blood T cell repertoires in COVID-19 (dated by TCRdb to about 2020). About the investigation overall: Collaborator samples came from the United States, Italy and Spain and covered acute and convalescent phases of COVID-19. The prospective study material was composed of cDNA or gDNA derived from T cells, B-cell-depleted T cells, or PBMCs. The dataset comprised deeply sampled blood TCRbeta repertoires from subjects exposed to, actively infected with, or recovered from COVID-19. A freely available public database, intended as a resource for researchers studying the immune response to SARS-CoV-2, is where the repertoires were released. The samples were drawn from two sources: the first 160 participants of the ongoing ImmuneRACE study, and 950 to 1,500 subjects contributed by 6 global collaborators. Sample metadata almost always included a de-identified subject ID, COVID-19 status, age in years and sex. Where available, HLA class I and class II types were obtained from metadata supplied by the sample provider rather than from assay-based typing. On the study overall, not on this receptor specifically: Clinical and demographic metadata were provided uncurated, with the amount varying by source and participant.

Whole blood was collected in K2EDTA tubes by collaborating institutions according to the institutions' own protocols. For TCRbeta analysis, collaborators shipped samples as frozen whole blood, isolated PBMCs, or DNA extracted from either of those sample types. TCRbeta CDR3 regions were amplified from genomic DNA using the immunoSEQ Assay, a bias-controlled multiplex PCR. In the source study's methods: Within the assay, amplification of reference gene primers was used to estimate how many nucleated cells each sample contained. To quantify the absolute abundance of each unique TCRbeta CDR3 rearrangement, sequence reads were collapsed and filtered. Productive Simpson clonality was computed per sample as the square root of Simpson's diversity index over productive rearrangements. What TCRdb holds here is the immuneACCESS table cut down to in-frame rearrangements. Part of the clones is not present; checked against another copy, under half of the missing clones reflect an unresolved V gene, and the others are unexplained. That table gives V, J and clone size, and the DNA gave D and trimming. For this sample there are fewer than 250,000 clones; around 90% appear just once. The ten biggest clones cover about 1.8% of the sample.

To note about this clone: The target of this receptor is not known. It has no much larger one-base neighbor in the sample; base qualities were not kept.

CDR1 and CDR2 are drawn from the germline V gene: MDHEN, SYDVKM. From its cysteine to its phenylalanine, the CDR3 spans 14 amino acids. The read is trimmed to its CDR3 DNA, 42 bases read in frame from base 1. Trimmed from V: 6 bases; trimmed from J: 3 bases; junction bases lacking a gene match: 6. The source material was peripheral blood. The rearranged segments are TRBV28 and TRBJ2-7, and TRBD1 matches 9 of the central bases. The receptor was isolated from a man in his sixties or seventies with acute or convalescent COVID-19. The DNA sequence is TGTGCCAGCAGATCCTCGACAGGGGGCTACGAGCAGTACTTC. This sequence encodes CASRSSTGGYEQYF.